The TCR beta chain under discussion was sequenced for a study of preoperative IRX-2 immunotherapy in early breast cancer. The data were produced by immunoSEQ multiplex PCR, yet TCRdb's version contains in-frame clones alone and is incomplete. The sample records about 98,000 clones, 86% being singletons. This CDR3 region has 16 residues. The V end was cut by 0 bases, the J end by 8 bases, with 17 bases between. The germline V gene has CDR1 SGHRS and CDR2 YFSETQ. The treatment was: preoperative locoregional IRX-2 cytokine immunotherapy. This phase Ib study tested locoregional IRX-2 cytokine immunotherapy given before surgery.

The sequence came from a human donor with breast cancer. The material was tumor tissue, obtained after IRX-2 immunotherapy. This chain links TRBV5-1 with TRBJ1-4; D not certain. CDR3 amino acids: CASSLADWSPGEKLFF. CDR3 nucleotide sequence: TGCGCCAGCAGCTTGGCCGACTGGTCGCCTGGGGAAAAACTGTTTTTT.